These 10 T cell receptor beta chains came from one sample sequenced in a study of blood T cell repertoires in COVID-19. TCRdb keeps only in-frame clones here, not all; method: immunoSEQ multiplex PCR. The data hold a few hundred thousand clones, with roughly 85% observed a single time. Sequenced: PBMCs or T cells enriched from blood (not recorded which). Every receptor here comes from a woman aged 35 to 49 with acute COVID-19.

The chain couples TRBV4-2 to TRBJ1-6; tentative D call: TRBD1 (5 bases). The ends were cut back, 0 bases at V and 9 bases at J, with 18 bases in the middle. The CDR3 sequence is 17 residues long. Germline CDR1 LGHNA, CDR2 YNFKEQ. In DNA, the CDR3 is TGTGCCAGCAGCCAAGATCCTGACAGTACATACGGTTCACCCCTCCACTTT. Protein sequence: CASSQDPDSTYGSPLHF.

The rearrangement joins TRBV4-1 to TRBJ2-7; 9 bases line up with TRBD2. The junction had 2 bases not matched to a gene; V was cut back by 6 bases and J by 2 bases. CDR1 and CDR2 from the germline V gene are MGHRA and YSYEKL. The CDR3 is 13 amino acids. This CDR3 is CASRAGGTYEQYF. In DNA, the CDR3 is TGCGCCAGCAGGGCGGGAGGGACCTACGAGCAGTACTTC.

The chain couples TRBV2 to TRBJ2-7; TRBD1 aligns across 7 bases. J was trimmed by 6 bases and V by 6 bases; bases with no gene match: 5. The CDR3 contains 12 residues. The germline V gene encodes CDR1 SNHLY and CDR2 FYNNEI. CDR3 coding DNA: TGTGCCAGCAGCGACAGGGTCGTCGAGCAGTACTTC. This sequence encodes CASSDRVVEQYF.

This chain links TRBV5-4 with TRBJ2-1; TRBD1 agrees at 11 bases. The CDR3 spans 16 residues. The trim removed 4 bases at V and 6 bases at J, leaving 9 bases unmatched. The V gene's germline CDR1 is SGHNT and CDR2 YYREEE (reference sequence). CDR3 DNA: TGTGCCAGCAGCATGCCCGGACAGGGGGCGGCCAATGAGCAGTTCTTC. It translates to CASSMPGQGAANEQFF.

The CDR3 DNA follows: TGTGCCAGCAGTTCCTTGAGCTCCTACAATGAGCAGTTCTTC. This sequence encodes CASSSLSSYNEQFF. The rearrangement uses TRBV27 and TRBJ2-1; no definite D call. The CDR3 runs to 14 residues. Germline V lookup: CDR1 MNHEY, CDR2 SMNVEV (reference sequence). V was clipped by 4 bases and J by 0 bases, with 7 bases between them.

This chain joins TRBV27 and TRBJ1-5; unclear D gene. The CDR3 length is 11 residues. Trimming left V 5 bases short and J 12 bases short, with 11 bases between. Germline lookup yields CDR1 MNHEY and CDR2 SMNVEV (reference sequence). CDR3 protein: CASSGGRLQHF. As DNA, the CDR3 is TGTGCCAGCAGTGGAGGCAGGCTCCAGCATTTT.

Comment on this clone: One end of the junction does not line up with germline, which may come from a read error. This chain links TRBV14 with TRBJ2-5, with D possibly matching TRBD2 (7 bases). Germline CDR1 SGHDN, CDR2 FVKESK. The CDR3 has 15 residues. CDR3 amino acids: CASSQSLSGGQPYDF. CDR3 sequence (DNA): TGTGCCAGCAGCCAATCCCTCTCGGGGGGCCAGCCTTACGACTTC.

This clone appeared a single time. The CDR3 loop is CASSYSGAFTDTQYF. The DNA of the CDR3 is TGTGCCAGCAGCTATAGCGGGGCGTTCACAGATACGCAGTATTTT. This chain connects TRBV11-3 to TRBJ2-3, with 8 bases that match TRBD2. After removal of 4 bases from V and 2 bases from J, the junction contained 5 bases not matched to a gene. This CDR3 is 15 amino acids long. From germline, CDR1 is SGHNT and CDR2 YENEEA.

In this sample, this clone turned up a few times. V gene TRBV7-9 combines with J gene TRBJ2-7; D is possibly TRBD2 (5 bases). V shed 2 bases and J shed 5 bases, with 16 bases lying between them. Germline-derived CDR1 and CDR2 are SEHNR and FQNEAQ (reference sequence). This CDR3 has 15 amino acids. The CDR3 here is CASSLSGSPDDEQYF. DNA of the CDR3: TGTGCCAGCAGCTTAAGTGGGAGCCCTGATGACGAGCAGTACTTC.

This clone is a singleton in its sample. The rearrangement joins TRBV6-5 to TRBJ1-3; TRBD1 matches at 7 bases. CDR3 length: 14 amino acids. In germline, CDR1 is MNHEY, CDR2 SVGAGI. Trimming took 7 bases from V and 4 from J; bases not matched to a gene: 7. CDR3 region: CASTPTGTGNTIYF. The DNA of the CDR3 is TGTGCCAGCACCCCGACAGGGACAGGAAACACCATATATTTT.